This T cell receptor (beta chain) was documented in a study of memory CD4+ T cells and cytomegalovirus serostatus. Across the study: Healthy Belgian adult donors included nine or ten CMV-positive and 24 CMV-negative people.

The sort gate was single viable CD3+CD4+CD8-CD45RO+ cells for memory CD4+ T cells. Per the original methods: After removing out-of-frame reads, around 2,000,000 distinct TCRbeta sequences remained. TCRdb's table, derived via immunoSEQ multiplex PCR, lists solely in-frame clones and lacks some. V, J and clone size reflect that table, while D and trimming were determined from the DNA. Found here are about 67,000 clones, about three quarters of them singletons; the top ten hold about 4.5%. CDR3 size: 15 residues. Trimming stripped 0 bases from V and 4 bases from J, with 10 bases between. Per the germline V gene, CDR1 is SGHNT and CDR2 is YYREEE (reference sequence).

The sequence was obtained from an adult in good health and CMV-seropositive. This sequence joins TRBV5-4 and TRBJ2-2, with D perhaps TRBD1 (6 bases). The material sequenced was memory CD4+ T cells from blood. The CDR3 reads CASSLVDRTTGELFF. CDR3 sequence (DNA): TGTGCCAGCAGCTTGGTAGACAGGACCACCGGGGAGCTGTTTTTT. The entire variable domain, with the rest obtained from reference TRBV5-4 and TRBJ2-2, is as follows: ETGVTQSPTHLIKTRGQQVTLRCSSQSGHNTVSWYQQALGQGPQFIFQYYREEENGRGNFPPRFSGLQFPNYSSELNVNALELDDSALYLCASSLVDRTTGELFFGEGSRLTVL.